The rows below give T cell receptor beta chains drawn from one sample of a study of T cell clusters in autoimmune cytopenias. TCRdb reprocessed the multiplex PCR reads and keeps a single row for each CDR3 protein, giving no DNA. Seen in this sample are 2,100 or so distinct CDR3 sequences; the ten most common clones hold 15% to 17%. The same sample was also studied in work on T cell repertoires in aging, cancer and after chemotherapy.

The source material was peripheral blood. The receptors shown here come from a human donor in good health. Each CDR3 is given with its conserved first and last residue. Clone size is stated in some rows and not others, as once, few, many or a class when expanded.

V gene	clone size	J gene	CDR3 protein
TRBV12-3/TRBV12-4	large	TRBJ2-1	CASSTPGLAVRDEQFF
TRBV19	medium-sized	TRBJ2-1	CASSSIGQGRDNEQFF
TRBV6-2/TRBV6-3	medium-sized	TRBJ2-1	CASSYYRRGYNEQFF
TRBV10-2	medium-sized	TRBJ2-5	CASRGQGGETQYF
TRBV20-1	NA	TRBJ2-2	CSARVSPRRSTGELFF
TRBV20-1	NA	TRBJ2-3	CSWGGLGTDTQYF
TRBV18	NA	TRBJ2-1	CASSPFYGTGDNEQFF
TRBV20-1	NA	TRBJ2-2	CSAKTTGTPNTGELFF
TRBV30	medium-sized	TRBJ1-2	CAWSIPGLPFYGYTF
TRBV4-3	NA	TRBJ2-1	CASSHSEVNEQFF
TRBV24-1	medium-sized	TRBJ1-5	CATSDPTEVNQPQHF
TRBV6-1	large	TRBJ2-5	CASSASGGPQETQYF
TRBV7-2	NA	TRBJ1-1	CASSPVGGRTEAFF
TRBV14	medium-sized	TRBJ2-2	CASSLYRGSGELFF
TRBV7-6	medium-sized	TRBJ1-1	CASSLAQSGETFF
TRBV7-9	NA	TRBJ1-2	CASSSGGDDYGYTF
TRBV7-2	NA	TRBJ2-3	CASSLGLAGAGTDTQYF
TRBV14	NA	TRBJ1-1	CASSQDWQVSTEAFF
TRBV4-2	NA	TRBJ1-5	CASSPTDNQPQHF
TRBV5-5	medium-sized	TRBJ2-5	CASSFYRANSQETQYF
TRBV4-3	NA	TRBJ1-5	CASSPSWTGDQPQHF
TRBV20-1	NA	TRBJ1-5	CSANGGSGNQPQHF
TRBV11-1	NA	TRBJ2-5	CASSPRSGQGGYEQYF
TRBV5-5	medium-sized	TRBJ1-1	CASSLPPSRDATEAFF
TRBV19	large	TRBJ1-2	CASRPVTGYYGYTF
TRBV7-2	NA	TRBJ1-4	CASSLVAPWEKLFF
TRBV12-3/TRBV12-4	medium-sized	TRBJ2-2	CASSPGGGVNTGELFF
TRBV7-6	medium-sized	TRBJ2-3	CASSINSGAGPFMADTQYF
TRBV18	medium-sized	TRBJ2-2	CASSPPKLAGGPNTGELFF
TRBV5-1	NA	TRBJ2-7	CASSLDRGRSYEQYF
TRBV14	medium-sized	TRBJ2-5	CASSRVLQETQYF
TRBV12-3/TRBV12-4	medium-sized	TRBJ2-1	CASTGDSSYNEQFF
TRBV12-3/TRBV12-4	medium-sized	TRBJ1-5	CASSLVDQPQHF
TRBV7-2	medium-sized	TRBJ2-3	CASSPAGKTDTQYF
TRBV7-2	medium-sized	TRBJ2-3	CASSSFSGGATDTQYF
TRBV28	NA	TRBJ1-4	CASRTNSGQGAYEKLFF